The present TCR beta chain was sequenced within a study of blood T cell repertoires in COVID-19. Study at large: COVID-19 samples, acute and convalescent, were from the United States, Italy and Spain. PBMCs, B-cell-depleted T cells, or T cells were the source of the cDNA or gDNA that made up the material.

Per the original data handling: Amplified reference gene primers provided the basis for estimating nucleated cell counts. Clones were sequenced by immunoSEQ multiplex PCR, and TCRdb holds only the in-frame ones, with some missing. V and J calls and clone size come straight from that table; D and trimming were deduced from the DNA. The sample gives 60,000 or so clones, 87% of which show up once; around 6.1% is in the top ten. The material sequenced was peripheral blood. The TCR sequence derives from a man aged 55 to 70 with acute or convalescent COVID-19.

CDR3 sequence reads: CASSLAVAGGKTEAFF. In DNA, the CDR3 is TGTGCCAGCAGCTTAGCTGTTGCAGGGGGAAAAACTGAAGCTTTCTTT. This rearrangement joins TRBV7-2 to TRBJ1-1, with 7 bases fitting TRBD1. The V gene's germline CDR1 is SGHTA and CDR2 FQGNSA. The CDR3 has 16 amino acids. V was clipped by 0 bases and J by 5 bases; unmatched bases: 9. Using reference TRBV7-2 and TRBJ1-1 for the parts outside the CDR3, the full variable domain is GAGVSQSPSNKVTEKGKDVELRCDPISGHTALYWYRQSLGQGLEFLIYFQGNSAPDKSGLPSDRFSAERTGGSVSTLTIQRTQQEDSAVYLCASSLAVAGGKTEAFFGQGTRLTVV.